The sequence of this T cell receptor (beta chain) was determined in a study of cytomegalovirus exposure and HLA in healthy donors. The study's findings and limits: Reportedly, cytomegalovirus status was diagnosed with high sensitivity and specificity. TCR beta chains numbering more than 150 were designated cytomegalovirus-associated. Most TCR sequences were rare, but some public TCRs occurred in many donors.

The roughly 120-subject validation cohort, separate from the roughly 700-subject first cohort, included the donors. The repertoire was sequenced with immunoSEQ multiplex PCR; TCRdb's copy has only in-frame clones and lacks some. The sample lists about 170,000 clones, about 89% occurring once. Details on this clone: Its specificity is not known.

Material: PBMCs. The receptor comes from a man younger than 35 in good health and CMV-seropositive.

CDR3 coding DNA: TGTGCCAGTAGTATGGAGGGTCTAGCGGGGTCAGATACGCAGTATTTT. It is translated as CASSMEGLAGSDTQYF. The chain joins TRBV19 to TRBJ2-3; 9 nucleotides agree with TRBD2. There are 16 residues in the CDR3. Trimming took 3 bases from V and 4 from J; bases not matched to a gene: 8. Germline-derived CDR1 and CDR2 are LNHDA and SQIVND (reference sequence).